The rows below give T cell receptor beta chains drawn from one sample of a study of T cell repertoires in cytomegalovirus infection. TCRdb recomputed calls from the reads with MiXCR, one row per CDR3 protein. The sample includes more than 500,000 distinct CDR3 sequences, more than 15% seen only once; the top ten take around 25%. The sample taken for sequencing was CD8+ T cells from PBMCs. The receptors stem from a human donor in good health (CMV status not recorded). Some clones in this sample may be carry-over from other donors' samples. Each CDR3 is given with its conserved first and last residue.

j_call	v_call	cdr3_aa
TRBJ2-7	TRBV2	CASIGGAQYF
TRBJ1-1	TRBV7-9	CASSPGTVQAFF
TRBJ2-2	TRBV4-1	CASSHPPRQEPTNTGELFF
TRBJ2-7	TRBV27	CASSLTAGGYEQYF
TRBJ1-1	TRBV5-1	CASSLAKGGRGGTEAFF
TRBJ1-3	TRBV7-9	CASSLGTNSGNTIYF
TRBJ1-5	TRBV19	CASSFGGMQGWSYSNQPQHF
TRBJ2-7	TRBV5-6	CASREDRGPYEQYF
TRBJ1-5	TRBV27	CASSWDSNQPQHF
TRBJ2-7	TRBV5-6	CASSLELALYEQYF
TRBJ2-3	TRBV7-9	CASSPSLTDTQYF
TRBJ2-5	TRBV7-8	CASSSKRGGNRETQYF
TRBJ1-1	TRBV27	CASIPTEAFF
TRBJ2-7	TRBV27	CASSFQGAPDEQYF
TRBJ2-2	TRBV10-3	CAISEPQGGTGELFF
TRBJ1-1	TRBV12-3/TRBV12-4	CASSLVGGRAEAFF
TRBJ1-2	TRBV19	CASSLTPYGYTF
TRBJ1-6	TRBV24-1	CATSEMDSSPLHF
TRBJ2-2	TRBV7-3	CASSRTLGSSGELFF
TRBJ2-2	TRBV2	CASSVDRQDVNTGELFF
TRBJ2-5	TRBV28	CASSSTSGKGRETQYF
TRBJ2-3	TRBV7-3	CASSSAGGRTDTQYF
TRBJ2-7	TRBV9	CASSLRTGTEQYF
TRBJ2-1	TRBV5-5	CASTFGGRVNEQFF